This is a list of T cell receptor beta chains from one sample in a study of OX40 agonist ivuxolimab in advanced cancers. Assay: immunoSEQ multiplex PCR; the TCRdb copy retains only in-frame clones and omits some. The sample consists of approximately 57,000 clones, about 90% of them appearing once. The sequenced sample was CD4+ or CD8+ T cells sorted from blood, obtained in a trial of the OX40 agonist ivuxolimab. The receptors were sampled from an adult with an advanced solid tumor such as melanoma, head and neck, liver or kidney cancer. The CDR3 runs from the conserved cysteine through the conserved F or W. D genes are given only for firm matches. Clone size is stated in some rows and not others, as once, few, many or a class when expanded.

TRBJ1-2	TRBV6-5	TRBD1	NA	CASSYSSQGAQGYTF	TGTGCCAGCAGTTATTCCAGCCAGGGGGCGCAGGGCTACACCTTC
TRBJ2-5	TRBV9	NA	NA	CASSRVGETQYF	TGTGCCAGCAGCAGGGTTGGGGAGACCCAGTACTTC
TRBJ2-2	TRBV10-3	NA	NA	CAISRQGLNTGELFF	TGTGCCATCAGTCGACAGGGACTTAACACCGGGGAGCTGTTTTTT
TRBJ1-4	TRBV5-4	TRBD1	NA	CASSLGRDRKEKLFF	TGTGCCAGCAGCTTGGGCCGGGACAGGAAAGAAAAACTGTTTTTT
TRBJ1-4	TRBV4-1	NA	NA	CASSQDGGGGEKLFF	TGCGCCAGCAGCCAAGATGGAGGGGGAGGGGAAAAACTGTTTTTT
TRBJ1-2	TRBV19	NA	NA	CASSIVEDFTGYTF	TGTGCCAGTAGTATAGTGGAGGACTTTACGGGCTACACCTTC
TRBJ1-2	TRBV27	NA	NA	CASRSTTRGYTF	TGTGCCAGCCGATCGACAACAAGAGGCTACACCTTC
TRBJ2-2	TRBV19	NA	NA	CASSSQGSDGELFF	TGTGCCAGTAGCTCCCAGGGATCCGACGGGGAGCTGTTTTTT
TRBJ2-5	TRBV5-6	NA	NA	CASSFPDRGTQYF	TGTGCCAGCAGCTTTCCGGACCGGGGGACCCAGTACTTC
TRBJ2-7	TRBV29-1	NA	NA	CSVARQGGYEQYF	TGCAGCGTTGCGAGGCAGGGCGGCTACGAGCAGTACTTC
TRBJ2-7	TRBV2	NA	NA	CASRVRAYEQYF	TGTGCCAGCAGGGTCAGGGCCTACGAGCAGTACTTC
TRBJ2-2	TRBV7-9	NA	once	CASSLAPNTGELFF	TGTGCCAGCAGCTTAGCCCCGAACACCGGGGAGCTGTTTTTT
TRBJ1-1	TRBV10-2	NA	NA	CASSEIQGFGGTEAFF	TGCGCCAGCAGTGAGATACAGGGTTTTGGCGGCACTGAAGCTTTCTTT
TRBJ1-1	TRBV18	TRBD1	once	CASSPPEEGAGTEAFF	TGTGCCAGCTCACCACCGGAGGAGGGGGCAGGCACTGAAGCTTTCTTT